Sequencing of this TCR beta chain was carried out in a study of metastatic and nonmetastatic thyroid tumors (dated by TCRdb to 2020 to 2022). As for the study more broadly: The researchers compared repertoires between peripheral blood samples and tumor or nodule tissue samples from patients with malignant or benign thyroid disease. Overall results and qualifications from the work: In both blood and tumor samples, malignant tumors were reported to have significantly higher TCR beta diversity than benign nodules.

Library prep was done by PCR. Reads for this sample came from an Illumina HiSeq 4000. High-throughput sequencing was used to profile the CDR3 region of the TCR beta-chain in every patient. The paper's processing steps were these. CDR3 differences across clinicopathological groups were used to build a classifier for discriminating distant-metastatic papillary thyroid cancer patients. The Shannon index was used to assess repertoire diversity, and the Morisita-Horn index was used to assess tumor-blood repertoire similarity. Using fastp trimming at Q25 and MiXCR clonotype assembly, TCRdb reanalyzed the public sequencing data and kept in-frame beta chains. The V and J calls were not made by the authors but by TCRdb's processing. The sample records about 92,000 clones, about 15% of which are singletons. The ten largest clones represent 3% to 4.5% of the sample. This clone was seen repeatedly, ten times or more. Its specific antigen is unknown. Base qualities were left out, and no much larger clone turns up one base away.

No patient had received any treatment before thyroid surgery. Patient clinical samples collected from about 2012 to 2018 were retrospectively analysed using T-cell receptor beta sequencing. The CDR3 starts with the cysteine, ends with the phenylalanine, and has 14 residues. The kept DNA is CDR3 alone, 42 bases in frame from the first base. V is clipped by 5 bases and J by 0 bases, and the sequence between their germline boundaries is 8 bases long. CDR1 LGHDT and CDR2 YNNKEL are derived from the germline V gene (reference sequence). This clonotype originated in a female donor with papillary thyroid cancer or a benign thyroid nodule (not recorded which). Some clones in this sample may be carry-over from other donors' samples. The chain is encoded by TRBV3-1 joined to TRBJ1-3, with the D gene not clear enough to name. Sequences were obtained from blood. This receptor carries the CDR3 CASSARSSGNTIYF. The DNA sequence is given as TGTGCCAGCAGCGCTCGTTCCTCTGGAAACACCATATATTTT. With the rest looked up from the reference TRBV3-1 and TRBJ1-3 genes rather than sequenced, the full variable domain is DTAVSQTPKYLVTQMGNDKSIKCEQNLGHDTMYWYKQDSKKFLKIMFSYNNKELIINETVPNRFSPKSPDKAHLNLHINSLELGDSAVYFCASSARSSGNTIYFGEGSWLTVV.